This T cell receptor beta chain was sequenced in a study of response to subunit inactivated influenza vaccine. TCRdb called the RT-PCR reads again in MiXCR, with one record for every CDR3 protein. The sample has 800,000 or so distinct CDR3 sequences, 21% seen once. Notes on the study in general: The authors suggested that few new T cells are recruited per seasonal influenza vaccination.

Trimming removed 10 bases at V and 2 bases at J, with 12 bases between. Germline V CDR1 and CDR2: MDHEN, SYDVKM. The CDR3 extends over 13 amino acids. This clonotype was seen only a few times. Its antigen is not identified. The J gene is TRBJ2-1, the V gene TRBV28, with unresolved D. The sequenced sample was PBMCs from blood, obtained more than 4 days after vaccination. This clonotype was sampled from a man aged 50-59 years who received an inactivated influenza vaccine. CDR3 bases: TGTGCCACCATGGGCGGTGCCTACAATGAGCAGTTCTTC. Its protein product is CATMGGAYNEQFF.